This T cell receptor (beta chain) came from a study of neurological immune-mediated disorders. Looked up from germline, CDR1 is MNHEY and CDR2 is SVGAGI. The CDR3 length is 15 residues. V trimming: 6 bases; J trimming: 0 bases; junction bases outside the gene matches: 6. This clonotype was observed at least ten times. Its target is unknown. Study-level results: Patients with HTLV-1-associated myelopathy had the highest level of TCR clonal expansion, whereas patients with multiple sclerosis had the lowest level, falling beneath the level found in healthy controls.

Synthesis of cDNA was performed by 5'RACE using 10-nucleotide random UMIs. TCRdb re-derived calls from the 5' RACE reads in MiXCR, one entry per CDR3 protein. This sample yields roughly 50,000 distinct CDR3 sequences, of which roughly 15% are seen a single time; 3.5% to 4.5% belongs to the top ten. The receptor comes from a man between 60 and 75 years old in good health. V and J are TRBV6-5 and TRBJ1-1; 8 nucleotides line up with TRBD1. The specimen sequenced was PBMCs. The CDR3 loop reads CASSTGQDMNTEAFF. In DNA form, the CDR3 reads TGTGCCAGCAGCACGGGACAGGATATGAACACTGAAGCTTTCTTT.